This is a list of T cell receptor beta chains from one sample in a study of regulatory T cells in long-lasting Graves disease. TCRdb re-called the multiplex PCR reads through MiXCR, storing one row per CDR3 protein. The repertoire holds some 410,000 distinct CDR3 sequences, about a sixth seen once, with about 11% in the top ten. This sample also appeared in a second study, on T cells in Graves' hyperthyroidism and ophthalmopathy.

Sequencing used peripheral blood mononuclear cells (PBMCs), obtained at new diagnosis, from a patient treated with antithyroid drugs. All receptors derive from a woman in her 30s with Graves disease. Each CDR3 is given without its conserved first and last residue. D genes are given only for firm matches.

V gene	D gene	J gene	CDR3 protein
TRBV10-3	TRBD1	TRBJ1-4	AIRTDRVPTNEKLF
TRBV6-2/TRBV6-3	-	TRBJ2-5	ASSRGVQETQY
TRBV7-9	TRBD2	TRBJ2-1	ASSLAGGLAGSEQF
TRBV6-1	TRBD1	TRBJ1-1	ASSLTGGWGTEAF
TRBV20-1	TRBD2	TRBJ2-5	SARGLAGGPLETQY
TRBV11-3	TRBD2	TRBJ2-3	ASSLGLAAPDTQY
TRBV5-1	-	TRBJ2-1	ASREGSYNEQF
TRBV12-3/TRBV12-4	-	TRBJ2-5	ASTGTWGVTQY
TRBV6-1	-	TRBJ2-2	AIPRVAGELF
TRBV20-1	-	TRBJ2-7	SAKDLAGTYYEQY
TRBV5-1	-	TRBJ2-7	ASSLETVYEQY
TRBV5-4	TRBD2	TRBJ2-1	ASSLRLAGGLDLEQF
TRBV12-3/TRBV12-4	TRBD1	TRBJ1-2	ASNPGQGGPYGYT
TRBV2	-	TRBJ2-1	ASSEEGSRSYNEQF
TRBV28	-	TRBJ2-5	ASSPTLAQETQY
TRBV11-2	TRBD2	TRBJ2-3	ASSPSGGDTQY
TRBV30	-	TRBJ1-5	AWTQGHLSNQPQH
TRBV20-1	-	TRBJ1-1	SARPPGHPAF
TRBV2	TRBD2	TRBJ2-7	ASSSPAGGPYEQY
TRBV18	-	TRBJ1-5	ASSLSRPYSNQPQH
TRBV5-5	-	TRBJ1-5	ASSSGGRPQH
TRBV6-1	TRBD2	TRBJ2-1	ASRQLALAGGNNEQF
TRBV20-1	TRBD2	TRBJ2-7	SALTSGSNEQY
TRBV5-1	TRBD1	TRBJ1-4	ASSTGQSNEKLF
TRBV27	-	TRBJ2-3	ASSSILSPGDTQY
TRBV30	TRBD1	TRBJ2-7	AWGQGYEQY
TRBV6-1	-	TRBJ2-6	ASGDGSSGANVLT
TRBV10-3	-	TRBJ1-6	AISEGQVRASPLH
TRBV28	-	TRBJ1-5	ASRTVPNQPQH
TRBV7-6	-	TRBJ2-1	ASSPGGAEQF
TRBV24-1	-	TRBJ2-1	ATSDTGLKSSYNEQF
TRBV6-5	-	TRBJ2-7	ASSYWGGEQY
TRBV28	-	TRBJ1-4	ASSFDSMGANEKLF
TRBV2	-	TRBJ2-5	ASRDRTAPQETQY
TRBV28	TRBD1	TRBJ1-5	ASSYLTGNNQPQH
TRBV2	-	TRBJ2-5	ASSESETQY
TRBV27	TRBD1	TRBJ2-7	ASSPRQGWYEQY
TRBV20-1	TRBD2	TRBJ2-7	SARATGAGGLGAYEQY
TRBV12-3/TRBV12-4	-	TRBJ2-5	ATANPNSRETQY
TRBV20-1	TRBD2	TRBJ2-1	SARAGGTYNEQF
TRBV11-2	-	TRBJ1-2	ASSPWGGPNYGYT
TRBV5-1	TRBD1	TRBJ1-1	ASSSGTGFGEAF
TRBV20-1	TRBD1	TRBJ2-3	SVPTGATDTQY
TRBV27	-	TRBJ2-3	ASSFRVVEGRGTDTQY
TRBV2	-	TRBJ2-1	ASSEAYTGEF
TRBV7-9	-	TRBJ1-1	ASSLGGGARGDTEAF
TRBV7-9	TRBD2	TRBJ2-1	ASSRVLAGGFGNEQF
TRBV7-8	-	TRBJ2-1	ASSLKPGRRLLNEQF
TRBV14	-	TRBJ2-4	ASSPFGNIQY
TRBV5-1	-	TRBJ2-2	ASSLDDTTNTGELF
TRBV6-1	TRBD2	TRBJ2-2	ASSERLAGDVGELF
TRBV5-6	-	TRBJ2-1	ASSLGRRLAGSYNEQF
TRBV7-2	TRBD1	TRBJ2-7	ASSFRTGGPYEQY
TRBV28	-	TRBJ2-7	ASSFSRQAGGYEQY
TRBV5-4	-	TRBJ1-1	ASSDRTANTEAF
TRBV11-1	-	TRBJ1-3	ASSNGLSSGNTIY
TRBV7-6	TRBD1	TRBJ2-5	ASSLGQGWGETQY
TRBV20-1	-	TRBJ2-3	SARADPPGITDTQY